This entry lists 10 T cell receptor beta chains sequenced from one sample in a study of T cell repertoires in cytomegalovirus infection. MiXCR was run by TCRdb on the reads, yielding one entry per CDR3 protein. The table has fewer than 200,000 distinct CDR3 sequences, approximately 15% seen once. The sample consisted of PBMCs. The receptors originated from a human donor in good health (CMV status not recorded). Some clones in this sample may be carry-over from other donors' samples.

This clonotype was detected only a few times. V and J are TRBV7-6 and TRBJ2-3; TRBD2 aligns across 7 bases. Germline CDR1 is SGHVS and CDR2 is FNYEAQ. The CDR3 is 16 amino acids. V shed 5 bases, J shed 4 bases, and the junction held 12 bases outside the gene matches. In DNA, the CDR3 is TGTGCCAGCAGCCGAGGTCCGGCAGGGAGGGCAGATACGCAGTATTTT. As protein: CASSRGPAGRADTQYF.

This clonotype was detected a few times. The rearrangement uses TRBV6-5 and TRBJ2-7; D may be TRBD1 or TRBD2 (5 bases each). Trimming pared 5 bases from V and 0 bases from J, leaving 14 bases between. Germline V gene lookup returns CDR1 MNHEY and CDR2 SVGAGI. The CDR3 has 15 residues. The CDR3 loop reads CASSPGTVSSYEQYF. In DNA form, the CDR3 reads TGTGCCAGCAGTCCCGGGACCGTAAGCTCCTACGAGCAGTACTTC.

The sample holds many counts of this clonotype. The chain joins TRBV11-2 to TRBJ1-6; 8 nucleotides agree with TRBD1. Germline V gene data show CDR1 as SGHAT and CDR2 as FQNNGV. The V gene end was trimmed by 7 bases and the J gene end by 9 bases; junction bases not matched to a gene: 5. The CDR3 loop spans 13 amino acids. The CDR3 sequence is CASNGQGGSPLHF. CDR3 coding DNA: TGTGCCAGCAATGGACAGGGAGGTTCACCCCTCCACTTT.

This clonotype was counted at least ten times. The chain's CDR3 is CASSGTSGRRGDTQYF. The CDR3 DNA sequence: TGTGCCAGCAGCGGGACTAGCGGCCGCCGTGGAGATACGCAGTATTTT. V gene TRBV7-3 combines with J gene TRBJ2-3; 11 nucleotides match TRBD2. J lost 5 bases, V lost 5 bases, and 9 bases had no gene match. The length of the CDR3 is 16 residues. Germline CDR1 and CDR2: SGHTA and FQGTGA. Variable domain in full (rest from reference TRBV7-3 and TRBJ2-3): GAGVSQTPSNKVTEKGKYVELRCDPISGHTALYWYRQSLGQGPEFLIYFQGTGAADDSGLPNDRFFAVRPEGSVSTLKIQRTERGDSAVYLCASSGTSGRRGDTQYFGPGTRLTVL.

In its sample, this clonotype was seen many times. The genes are TRBV20-1 and TRBJ2-1; the match to TRBD2 covers 9 bases. V trimming: 6 bases; J trimming: 1 base; junction bases outside the gene matches: 10. The CDR3 extends over 16 amino acids. Germline CDR1 reads DFQATT; CDR2 reads SNEGSKA (reference sequence). CDR3 amino acids: CSALVLSGRSYNEQFF. In nucleotides, the CDR3 is TGCAGTGCGCTCGTTTTAAGCGGGAGGTCCTACAATGAGCAGTTCTTC.

A few counts support this clonotype. The rearrangement links TRBV4-1 to TRBJ2-5; 7 nucleotides line up with TRBD1. Germline assignment: CDR1 MGHRA and CDR2 YSYEKL. The V gene end was trimmed by 3 bases and the J gene end by 2 bases; junction bases not matched to a gene: 9. This CDR3 contains 16 residues. In DNA form, the CDR3 reads TGCGCCAGCAGCCATTCTCGGGACAGCAGTCAAGAGACCCAGTACTTC. This encodes CASSHSRDSSQETQYF.

This clonotype has a count of ten or more. The chain recombines TRBV7-2 with TRBJ2-7; no clear D. This CDR3 has 14 amino acids. V gave up 6 bases and J gave up 2 bases, with 14 bases separating them. The germline V gene encodes CDR1 SGHTA and CDR2 FQGNSA. The CDR3 nucleotides are TGTGCCAGCAGTACCCACGAAGGCGCCTACGAGCAGTACTTC. As protein: CASSTHEGAYEQYF.

This clonotype was seen repeatedly, ten times or more. The chain links TRBV7-2 to TRBJ2-7, with D perhaps TRBD1 or TRBD2 (5 bases each). Germline CDR1 is SGHTA and CDR2 is FQGNSA. Trimming stripped 1 base from V and 3 bases from J, with 13 bases between. The CDR3 is 15 residues long. The DNA for the CDR3 is TGTGCCAGCAGCTTAGACGGGACGTCTATCTACGAGCAGTACTTC. It translates to CASSLDGTSIYEQYF.

This clonotype was found a few times. The CDR3 sequence: CASSPYGGANVLTF. The CDR3 nucleotides read TGTGCCAGCAGCCCCTACGGGGGGGCCAACGTCCTGACTTTC. This chain joins TRBV11-2 and TRBJ2-6; no clear D. V lost 5 bases and J lost 4, with 9 bases in between. This CDR3 region has 14 residues. The V gene's germline CDR1 is SGHAT and CDR2 FQNNGV.

V is TRBV7-9 and J is TRBJ2-5, with a possible D match to TRBD2 (5 bases). CDR3 size: 14 residues. V dropped 2 bases and J dropped 5 bases, with 12 bases sitting between them. Germline CDR1 and CDR2: SEHNR and FQNEAQ (reference sequence). The CDR3 here is CASSLINSGETQYF. The CDR3 DNA follows: TGTGCCAGCAGCTTAATCAACTCGGGGGAGACCCAGTACTTC.